The T cell receptor (beta chain) under discussion was sequenced for a study of blood T cell repertoires in COVID-19. At the level of the study: The cDNA or gDNA used as material had been derived from T cells, B-cell-depleted T cells, or PBMCs.

Methods used by the authors: For nucleated cells, counts were estimated from reference gene primer amplification. Clones were read by immunoSEQ multiplex PCR, and TCRdb kept only the in-frame ones, dropping some. V, J and clone size reflect that table, while D and trimming were determined from the DNA. The data contain some 78,000 clones, nearly 90% of them singletons. Trimming removed 4 bases at V and 6 bases at J, with 16 bases between. This CDR3 contains 16 residues. Germline V gene sequence: CDR1 MNHEY, CDR2 SVGAGI. V gene TRBV6-5 combines with J gene TRBJ1-6; D not resolved. This receptor was identified in a woman of 80 years or more with active or convalescent COVID-19. Sequencing was done on a sample of peripheral blood. CDR3 in DNA: TGTGCCAGCAGTTTGAATTCGCGAGGGATTAATTCACCCCTCCACTTT. This gives the protein CASSLNSRGINSPLHF.